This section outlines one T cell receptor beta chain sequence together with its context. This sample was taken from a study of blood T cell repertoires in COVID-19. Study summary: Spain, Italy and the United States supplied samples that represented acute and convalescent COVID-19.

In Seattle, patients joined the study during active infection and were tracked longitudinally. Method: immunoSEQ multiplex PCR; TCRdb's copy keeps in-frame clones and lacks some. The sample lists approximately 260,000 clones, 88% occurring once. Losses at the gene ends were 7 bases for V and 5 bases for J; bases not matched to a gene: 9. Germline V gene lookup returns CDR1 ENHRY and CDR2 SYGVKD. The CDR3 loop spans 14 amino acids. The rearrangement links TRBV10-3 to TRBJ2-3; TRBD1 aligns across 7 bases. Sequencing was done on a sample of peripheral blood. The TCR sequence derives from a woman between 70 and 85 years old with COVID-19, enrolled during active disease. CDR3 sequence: CAITPGTDGDTQYF. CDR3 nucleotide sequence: TGTGCCATCACCCCCGGGACAGACGGAGATACGCAGTATTTT.